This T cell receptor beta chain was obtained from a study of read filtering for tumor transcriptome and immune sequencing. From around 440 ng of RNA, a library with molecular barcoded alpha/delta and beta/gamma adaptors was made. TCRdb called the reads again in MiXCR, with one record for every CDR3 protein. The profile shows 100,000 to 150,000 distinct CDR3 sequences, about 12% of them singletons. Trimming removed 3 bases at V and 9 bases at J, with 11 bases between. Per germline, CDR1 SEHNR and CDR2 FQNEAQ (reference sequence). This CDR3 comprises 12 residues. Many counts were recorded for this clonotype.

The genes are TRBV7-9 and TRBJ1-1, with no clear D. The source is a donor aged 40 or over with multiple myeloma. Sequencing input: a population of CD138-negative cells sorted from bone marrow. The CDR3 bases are TGTGCCAGCAGCTTCGACCGAGGGAAAGCTTTCTTT. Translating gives CASSFDRGKAFF.